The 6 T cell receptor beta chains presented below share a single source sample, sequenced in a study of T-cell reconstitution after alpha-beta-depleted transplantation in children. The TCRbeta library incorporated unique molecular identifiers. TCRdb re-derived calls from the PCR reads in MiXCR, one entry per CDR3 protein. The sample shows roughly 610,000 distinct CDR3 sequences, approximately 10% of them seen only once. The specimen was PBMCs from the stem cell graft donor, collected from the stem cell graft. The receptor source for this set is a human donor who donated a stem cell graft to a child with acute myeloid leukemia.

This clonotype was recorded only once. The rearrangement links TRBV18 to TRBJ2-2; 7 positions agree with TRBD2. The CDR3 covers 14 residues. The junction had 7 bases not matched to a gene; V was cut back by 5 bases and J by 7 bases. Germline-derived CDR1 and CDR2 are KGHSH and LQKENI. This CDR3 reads CASSAGTNDGELFF. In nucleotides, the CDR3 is TGTGCCAGCTCAGCCGGGACTAATGACGGGGAGCTGTTTTTT.

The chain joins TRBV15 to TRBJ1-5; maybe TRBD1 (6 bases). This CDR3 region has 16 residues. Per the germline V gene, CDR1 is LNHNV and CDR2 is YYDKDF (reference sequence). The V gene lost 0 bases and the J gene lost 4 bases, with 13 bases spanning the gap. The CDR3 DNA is TGTGCCACCAGCAGAGAGGGGCAGGGGCTAAATCAGCCCCAGCATTTT. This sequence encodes CATSREGQGLNQPQHF.

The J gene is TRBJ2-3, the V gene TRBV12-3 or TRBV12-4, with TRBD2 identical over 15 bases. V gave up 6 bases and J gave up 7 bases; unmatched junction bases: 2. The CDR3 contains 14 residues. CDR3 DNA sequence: TGTGCCAGCAGGGGACTAGCGGGAGGATATACGCAGTATTTT. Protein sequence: CASRGLAGGYTQYF.

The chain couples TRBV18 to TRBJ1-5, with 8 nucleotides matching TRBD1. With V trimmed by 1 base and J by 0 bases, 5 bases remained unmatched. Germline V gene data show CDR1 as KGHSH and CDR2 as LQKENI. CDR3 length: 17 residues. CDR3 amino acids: CASSPRDRINSNQPQHF. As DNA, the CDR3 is TGTGCCAGCTCACCACGGGACAGGATTAATAGCAATCAGCCCCAGCATTTT.

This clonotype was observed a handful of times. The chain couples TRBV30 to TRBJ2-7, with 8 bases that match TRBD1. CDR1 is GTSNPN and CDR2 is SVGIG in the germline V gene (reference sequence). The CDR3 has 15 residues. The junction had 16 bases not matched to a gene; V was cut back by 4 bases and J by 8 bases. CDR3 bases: TGTGCCTGGATCGGCCGGACAGGGCTCTTGGGGAAGCAGTACTTC. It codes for CAWIGRTGLLGKQYF.

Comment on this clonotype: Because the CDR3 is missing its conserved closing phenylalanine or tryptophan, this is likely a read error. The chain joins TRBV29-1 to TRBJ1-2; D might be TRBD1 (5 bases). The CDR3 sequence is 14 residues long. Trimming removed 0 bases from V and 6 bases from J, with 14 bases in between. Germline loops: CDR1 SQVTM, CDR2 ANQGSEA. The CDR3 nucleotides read TGCAGCGTTGAAGATCAAAGGCAGGGCGATGGCTACACCTCC. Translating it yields CSVEDQRQGDGYTS.